This section outlines one T cell receptor (beta chain) sequence together with its context. Its antigen is still unknown. This sample is part of a study of T cell responses to AZD1222 COVID-19 vaccine. Study results and limitations: Nearly half of spike-specific TCRs reportedly target unmutated variant regions. Spike-spanning, vaccine-associated CD4 TCRs were dominant at 160-218 and 743-854. Receipt of two AZD1222 doses was followed by a rise in Spike-specific TCR breadth and depth. Clonal diversity was possibly underestimated, and the donors were mostly white British, with more females.

Libraries were prepared by immunoSEQ multiplex PCR; TCRdb keeps only in-frame clonotypes and omits some of them. The sample consists of 100,000 to 150,000 clones, over 80% of them appearing once. Between the trimmed V and J ends, which lost 8 bases and 0 bases, there was a span of 13 bases. Germline V gene data show CDR1 as GTSNPN and CDR2 as SVGIG (reference sequence). The CDR3 is made up of 13 amino acids. This TCR derives from an adult in good health. Sequencing used peripheral blood, obtained on day 0 of AZD1222 vaccination. This rearrangement joins TRBV30 to TRBJ1-1, with D possibly being TRBD1 (6 bases). CDR3 protein: CAASRGMNTEAFF. The CDR3 DNA is TGTGCCGCCTCCAGGGGCATGAACACTGAAGCTTTCTTT.